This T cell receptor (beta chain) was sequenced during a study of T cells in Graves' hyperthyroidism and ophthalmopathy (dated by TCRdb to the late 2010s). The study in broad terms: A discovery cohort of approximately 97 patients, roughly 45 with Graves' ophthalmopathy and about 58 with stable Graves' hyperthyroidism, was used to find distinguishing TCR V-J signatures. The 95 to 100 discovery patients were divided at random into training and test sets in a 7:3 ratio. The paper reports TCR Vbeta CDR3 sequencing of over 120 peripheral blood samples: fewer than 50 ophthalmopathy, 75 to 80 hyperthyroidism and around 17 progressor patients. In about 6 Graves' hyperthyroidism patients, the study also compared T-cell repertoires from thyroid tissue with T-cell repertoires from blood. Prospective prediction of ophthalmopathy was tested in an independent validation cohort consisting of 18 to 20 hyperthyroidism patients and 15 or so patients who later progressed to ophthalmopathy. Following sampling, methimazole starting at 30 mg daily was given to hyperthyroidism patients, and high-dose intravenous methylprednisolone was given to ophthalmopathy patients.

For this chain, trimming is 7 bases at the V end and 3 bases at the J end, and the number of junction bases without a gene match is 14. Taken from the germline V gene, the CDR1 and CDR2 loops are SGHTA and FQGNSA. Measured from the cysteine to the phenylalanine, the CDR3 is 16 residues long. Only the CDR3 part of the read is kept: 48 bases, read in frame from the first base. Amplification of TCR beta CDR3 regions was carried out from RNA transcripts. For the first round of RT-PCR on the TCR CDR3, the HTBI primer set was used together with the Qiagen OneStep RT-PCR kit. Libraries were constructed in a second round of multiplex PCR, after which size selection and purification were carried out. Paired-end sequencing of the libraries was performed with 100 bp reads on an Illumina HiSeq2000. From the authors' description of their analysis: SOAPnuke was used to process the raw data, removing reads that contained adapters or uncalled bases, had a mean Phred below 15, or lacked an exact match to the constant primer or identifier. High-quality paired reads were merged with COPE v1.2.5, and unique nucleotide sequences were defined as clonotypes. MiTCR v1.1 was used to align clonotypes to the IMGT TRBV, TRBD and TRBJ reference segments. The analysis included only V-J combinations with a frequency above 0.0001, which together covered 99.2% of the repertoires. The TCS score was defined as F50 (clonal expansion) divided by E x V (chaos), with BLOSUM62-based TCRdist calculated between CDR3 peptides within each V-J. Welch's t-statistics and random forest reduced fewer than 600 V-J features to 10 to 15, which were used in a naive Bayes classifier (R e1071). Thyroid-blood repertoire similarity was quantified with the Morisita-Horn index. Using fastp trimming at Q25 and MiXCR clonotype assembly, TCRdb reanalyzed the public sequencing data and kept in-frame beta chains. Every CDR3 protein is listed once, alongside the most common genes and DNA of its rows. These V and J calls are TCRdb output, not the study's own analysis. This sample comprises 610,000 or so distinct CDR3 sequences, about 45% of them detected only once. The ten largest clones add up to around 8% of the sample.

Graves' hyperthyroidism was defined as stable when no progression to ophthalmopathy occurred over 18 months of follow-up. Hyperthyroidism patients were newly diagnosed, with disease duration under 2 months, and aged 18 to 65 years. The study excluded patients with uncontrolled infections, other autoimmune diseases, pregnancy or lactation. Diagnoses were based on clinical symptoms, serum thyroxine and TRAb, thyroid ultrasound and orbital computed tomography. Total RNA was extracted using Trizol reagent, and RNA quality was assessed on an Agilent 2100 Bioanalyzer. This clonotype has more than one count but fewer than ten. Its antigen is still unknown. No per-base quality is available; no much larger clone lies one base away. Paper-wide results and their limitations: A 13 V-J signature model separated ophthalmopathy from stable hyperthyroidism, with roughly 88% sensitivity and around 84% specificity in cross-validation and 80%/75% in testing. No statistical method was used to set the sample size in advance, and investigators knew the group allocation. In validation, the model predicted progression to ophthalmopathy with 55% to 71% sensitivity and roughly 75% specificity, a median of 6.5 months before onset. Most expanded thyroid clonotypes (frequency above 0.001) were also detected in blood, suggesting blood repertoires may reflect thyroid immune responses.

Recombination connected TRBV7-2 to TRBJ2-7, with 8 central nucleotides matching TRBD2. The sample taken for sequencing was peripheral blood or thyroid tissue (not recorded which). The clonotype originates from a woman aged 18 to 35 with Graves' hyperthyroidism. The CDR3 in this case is CASTQGEAGEIYEQYF. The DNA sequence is TGTGCCAGCACCCAAGGCGAAGCGGGAGAGATCTACGAGCAGTACTTC.